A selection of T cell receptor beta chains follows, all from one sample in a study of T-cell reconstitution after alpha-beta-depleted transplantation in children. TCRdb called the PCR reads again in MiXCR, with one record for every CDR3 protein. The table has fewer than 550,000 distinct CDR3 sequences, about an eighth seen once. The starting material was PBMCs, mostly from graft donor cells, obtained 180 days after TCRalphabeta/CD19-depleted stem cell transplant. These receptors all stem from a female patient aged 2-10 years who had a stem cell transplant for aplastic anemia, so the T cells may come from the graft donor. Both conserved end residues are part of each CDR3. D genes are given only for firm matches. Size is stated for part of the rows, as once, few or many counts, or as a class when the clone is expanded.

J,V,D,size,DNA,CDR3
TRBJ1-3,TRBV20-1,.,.,TGCAGTGCGCGGAGGGACATTCACTCTGGAAACACCATATATTTT,CSARRDIHSGNTIYF
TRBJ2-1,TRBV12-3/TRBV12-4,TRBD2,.,TGTGCCAGCAGGCGGGGGAATGAGCAGTTCTTC,CASRRGNEQFF
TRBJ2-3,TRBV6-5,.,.,TGTGCCAGCAGTTACAGGCCAGGGGCTATCCCAGATACGCAGTATTTT,CASSYRPGAIPDTQYF
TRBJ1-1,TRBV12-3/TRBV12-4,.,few,TGTGCCAGCAGTTTTCCTCCCAGGGGAGAAGCTTTCTTT,CASSFPPRGEAFF
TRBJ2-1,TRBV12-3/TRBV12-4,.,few,TGTGCCAGCAGCCCACTTAGGGGCGAACCGTTCTTC,CASSPLRGEPFF
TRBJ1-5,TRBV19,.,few,TGTGCCAGTACCTCCCGGCGGGGTCACAATCAGCCCCAGCATTTT,CASTSRRGHNQPQHF
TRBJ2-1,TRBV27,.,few,TGTGCCAGCAGTTTAGGTGGGGGTAGCTTAGTCAATGAGCAGTTCTTC,CASSLGGGSLVNEQFF
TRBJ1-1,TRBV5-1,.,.,TGCGCCAGCTGGGAATACCCGGGACCCCGGGCGCCGGTCACTGAAGCTTTCTTT,CASWEYPGPRAPVTEAFF
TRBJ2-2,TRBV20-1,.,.,TGCAGTGCTAGAGTAACGTCCGGGGAGCTGTTTTTT,CSARVTSGELFF
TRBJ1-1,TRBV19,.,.,TGTGCCAGTAGTGTAGATCCGGGACACCGGGACGCCATGAACACTGAAGCTTTCTTT,CASSVDPGHRDAMNTEAFF
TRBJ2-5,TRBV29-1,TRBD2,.,TGCAGCGCCCGCTCGGGACTAGCGTTTCGAGGGACCCAGTACTTC,CSARSGLAFRGTQYF
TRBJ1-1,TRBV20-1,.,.,TGCAGCCCATTAGGAGATCGGGAGGGGGCTTTCTTT,CSPLGDREGAFF
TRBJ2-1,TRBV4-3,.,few,TGCGCCAGCAGCCTGGGTTTTAATGAGCAGTTCTTC,CASSLGFNEQFF
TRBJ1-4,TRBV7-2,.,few,TGTGCCAGCAGCTTAGTGCGGAGGGCTAATGAAAAACTGTTTTTT,CASSLVRRANEKLFF
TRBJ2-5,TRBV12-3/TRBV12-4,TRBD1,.,TGTGCCAGCAGTGCCAATCCGGGACAGGGTGGGGAGACCCAGTACTTC,CASSANPGQGGETQYF
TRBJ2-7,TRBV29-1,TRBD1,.,TGCGGCGCCCTCCGTGGGACAGGGCTCTACGAGCAGTACTTC,CGALRGTGLYEQYF
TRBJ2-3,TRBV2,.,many,TGTGCCAGCAACTCCAGGATCACAGATACGCAGTATTTT,CASNSRITDTQYF
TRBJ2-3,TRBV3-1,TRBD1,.,TGTGCCAGCAGCCGGAAAAAAGGGGGCAGCGGCACTAGCACAGATACGCAGTATTTT,CASSRKKGGSGTSTDTQYF